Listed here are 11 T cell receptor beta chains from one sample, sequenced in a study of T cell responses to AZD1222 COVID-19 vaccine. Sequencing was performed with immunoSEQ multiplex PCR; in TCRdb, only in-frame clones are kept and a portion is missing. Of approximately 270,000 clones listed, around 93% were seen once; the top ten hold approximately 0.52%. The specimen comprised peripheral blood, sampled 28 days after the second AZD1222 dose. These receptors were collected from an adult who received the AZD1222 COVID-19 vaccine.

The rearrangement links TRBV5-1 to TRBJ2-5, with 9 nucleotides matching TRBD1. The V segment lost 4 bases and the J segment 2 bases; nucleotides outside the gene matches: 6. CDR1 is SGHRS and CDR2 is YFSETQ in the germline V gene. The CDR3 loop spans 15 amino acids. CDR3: CASSLAGTGQETQYF. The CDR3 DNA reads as TGCGCCAGCAGCCTGGCCGGGACAGGGCAAGAGACCCAGTACTTC. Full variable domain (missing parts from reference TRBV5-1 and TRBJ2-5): KAGVTQTPRYLIKTRGQQVTLSCSPISGHRSVSWYQQTPGQGLQFLFEYFSETQRNKGNFPGRFSGRQFSNSRSEMNVSTLELGDSALYLCASSLAGTGQETQYFGPGTRLLVL.

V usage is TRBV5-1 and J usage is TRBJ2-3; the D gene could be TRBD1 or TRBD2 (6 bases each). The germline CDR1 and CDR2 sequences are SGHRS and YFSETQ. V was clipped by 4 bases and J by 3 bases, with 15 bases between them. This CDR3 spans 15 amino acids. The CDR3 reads CASSPPGGGTDTQYF. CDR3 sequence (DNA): TGCGCCAGCAGCCCCCCCGGGGGCGGGACAGATACGCAGTATTTT.

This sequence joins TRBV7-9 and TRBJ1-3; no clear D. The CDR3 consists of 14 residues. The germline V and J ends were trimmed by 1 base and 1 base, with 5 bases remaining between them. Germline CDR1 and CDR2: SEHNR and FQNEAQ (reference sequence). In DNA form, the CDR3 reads TGTGCCAGCAGCTTAGGGGCTTCTGGAAACACCATATATTTT. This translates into CASSLGASGNTIYF.

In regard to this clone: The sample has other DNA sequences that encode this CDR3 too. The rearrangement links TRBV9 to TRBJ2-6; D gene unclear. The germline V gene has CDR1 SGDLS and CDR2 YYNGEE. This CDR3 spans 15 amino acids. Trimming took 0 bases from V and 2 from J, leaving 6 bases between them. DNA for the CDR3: TGTGCCAGCAGCGTAGGCGGCGCTGGGGCCAACGTCCTGACTTTC. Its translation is CASSVGGAGANVLTF.

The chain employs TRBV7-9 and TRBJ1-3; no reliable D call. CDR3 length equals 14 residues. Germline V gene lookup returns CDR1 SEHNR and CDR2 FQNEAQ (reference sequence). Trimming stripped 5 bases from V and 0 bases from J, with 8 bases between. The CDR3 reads CASSPGDSGNTIYF. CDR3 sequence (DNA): TGTGCCAGCAGCCCCGGTGACTCTGGAAACACCATATATTTT.

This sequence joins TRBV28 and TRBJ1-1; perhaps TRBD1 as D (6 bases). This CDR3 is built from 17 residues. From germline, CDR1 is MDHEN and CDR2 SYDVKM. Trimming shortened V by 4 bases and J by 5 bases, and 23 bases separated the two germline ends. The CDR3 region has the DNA TGTGCCAGCAGTTGGGCCGGGACACCGGCTTACTCTACTGAAGCTTTCTTT. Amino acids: CASSWAGTPAYSTEAFF.

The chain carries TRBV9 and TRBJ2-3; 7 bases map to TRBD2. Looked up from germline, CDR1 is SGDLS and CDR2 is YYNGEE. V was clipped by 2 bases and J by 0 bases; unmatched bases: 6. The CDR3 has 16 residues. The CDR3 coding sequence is TGTGCCAGCAGCGTGGGGGGGAGTCATAGCACAGATACGCAGTATTTT. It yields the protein CASSVGGSHSTDTQYF.

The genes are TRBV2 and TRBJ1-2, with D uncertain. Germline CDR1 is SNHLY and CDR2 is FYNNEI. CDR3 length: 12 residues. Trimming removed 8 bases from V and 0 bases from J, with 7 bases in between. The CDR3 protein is CASLIPNYGYTF. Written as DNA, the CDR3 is TGTGCCAGCTTGATTCCTAACTATGGCTACACCTTC. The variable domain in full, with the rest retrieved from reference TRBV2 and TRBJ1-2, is EPEVTQTPSHQVTQMGQEVILRCVPISNHLYFYWYRQILGQKVEFLVSFYNNEISEKSEIFDDQFSVERPDGSNFTLKIRSTKLEDSAMYFCASLIPNYGYTFGSGTRLTVV.

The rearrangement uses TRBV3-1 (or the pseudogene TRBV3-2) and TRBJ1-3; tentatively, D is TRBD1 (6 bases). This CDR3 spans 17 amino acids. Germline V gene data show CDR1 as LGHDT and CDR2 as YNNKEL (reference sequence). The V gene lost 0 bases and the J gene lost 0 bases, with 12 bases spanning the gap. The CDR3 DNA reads TGTGCCAGCAGCCAAGATTACCAGGGGCCCTCTGGAAACACCATATATTTT. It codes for CASSQDYQGPSGNTIYF.

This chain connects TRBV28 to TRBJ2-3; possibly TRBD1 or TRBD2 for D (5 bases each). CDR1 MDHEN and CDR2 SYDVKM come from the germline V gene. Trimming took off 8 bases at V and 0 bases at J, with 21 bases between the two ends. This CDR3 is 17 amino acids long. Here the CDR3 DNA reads TGTGCCAGCCTCCGTCTTTGGGGCGGGTCTAGCACAGATACGCAGTATTTT. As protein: CASLRLWGGSSTDTQYF.

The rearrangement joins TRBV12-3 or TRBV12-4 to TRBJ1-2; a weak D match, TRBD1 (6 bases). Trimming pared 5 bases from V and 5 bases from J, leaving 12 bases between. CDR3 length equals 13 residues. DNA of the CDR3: TGTGCCAGCAGTCCGGGACAAATTTATGGCTACACCTTC. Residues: CASSPGQIYGYTF.